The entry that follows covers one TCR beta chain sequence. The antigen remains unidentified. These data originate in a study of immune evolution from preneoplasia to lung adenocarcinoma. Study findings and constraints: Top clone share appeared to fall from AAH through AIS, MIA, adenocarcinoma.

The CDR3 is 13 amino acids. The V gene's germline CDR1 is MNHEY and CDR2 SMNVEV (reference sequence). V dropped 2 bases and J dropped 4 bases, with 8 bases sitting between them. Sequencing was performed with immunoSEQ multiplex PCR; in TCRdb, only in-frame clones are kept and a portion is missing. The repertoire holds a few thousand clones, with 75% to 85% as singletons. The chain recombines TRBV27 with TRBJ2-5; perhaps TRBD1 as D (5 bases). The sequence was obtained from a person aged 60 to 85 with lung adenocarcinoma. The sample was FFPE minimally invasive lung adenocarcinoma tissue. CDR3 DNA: TGTGCCAGCAGTTTAGCCAGGGCAGAGACCCAGTACTTC. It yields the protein CASSLARAETQYF.